This TCR beta chain was observed in a study of monozygotic twins with inflammatory bowel disease. The study, taken as a whole, reports: Varying immunosuppressive regimens may have increased patient repertoire variability. IBD patients, compared with healthy twins, shared fewer clonotypes with others (especially with disease activity). The results supported no single strong signal or clonotype associated with IBD.

About this clonotype: What it recognizes is unknown.

Every sample had its cDNA made across eight separate reactions. Using the 5' RACE reads, TCRdb records one entry per CDR3 protein without DNA. The sample spans some 200,000 distinct CDR3 sequences; the ten largest clones claim around 1.5%. The CDR3 contains 15 residues. Germline V CDR1 and CDR2: SGHTA, FQGTGA. The chain combines TRBV7-3 with TRBJ2-5; TCRdb names TRBD1, which stays unverified in the absence of DNA. Sequenced: blood. The clonotype originates from a human donor with ulcerative colitis or Crohn's disease, or a healthy co-twin of an affected twin (not recorded which). This CDR3 is CASRSNGYSGETQYF. Filled out from reference TRBV7-3 and TRBJ2-5, the complete variable domain reads GAGVSQTPSNKVTEKGKYVELRCDPISGHTALYWYRQSLGQGPEFLIYFQGTGAADDSGLPNDRFFAVRPEGSVSTLKIQRTERGDSAVYLCASRSNGYSGETQYFGPGTRLLVL.